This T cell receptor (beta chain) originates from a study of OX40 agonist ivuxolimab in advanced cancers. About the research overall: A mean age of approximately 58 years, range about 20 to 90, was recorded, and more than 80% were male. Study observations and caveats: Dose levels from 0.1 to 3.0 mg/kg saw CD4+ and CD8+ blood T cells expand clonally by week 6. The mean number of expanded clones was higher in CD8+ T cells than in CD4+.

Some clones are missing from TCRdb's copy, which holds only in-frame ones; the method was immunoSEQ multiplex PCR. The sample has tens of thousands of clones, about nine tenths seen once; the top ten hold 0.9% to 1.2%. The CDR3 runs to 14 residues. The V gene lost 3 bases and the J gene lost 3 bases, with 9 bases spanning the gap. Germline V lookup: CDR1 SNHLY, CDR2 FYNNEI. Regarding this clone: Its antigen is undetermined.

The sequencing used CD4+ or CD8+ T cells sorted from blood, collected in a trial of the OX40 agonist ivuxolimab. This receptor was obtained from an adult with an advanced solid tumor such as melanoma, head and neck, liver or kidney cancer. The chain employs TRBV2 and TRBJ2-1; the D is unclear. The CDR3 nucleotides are TGTGCCAGCAGTGACGGGTGGTACTACAATGAGCAGTTCTTC. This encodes CASSDGWYYNEQFF. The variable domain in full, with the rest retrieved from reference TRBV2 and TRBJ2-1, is EPEVTQTPSHQVTQMGQEVILRCVPISNHLYFYWYRQILGQKVEFLVSFYNNEISEKSEIFDDQFSVERPDGSNFTLKIRSTKLEDSAMYFCASSDGWYYNEQFFGPGTRLTVL.